These 30 T cell receptor beta chains share one sample of origin, sequenced in a study of shared clonotypes between healthy human individuals. Clones were read by immunoSEQ multiplex PCR, and TCRdb kept only the in-frame ones, dropping some. The table shows over a million clones, with approximately 80% occurring only once. Material for sequencing was memory CD4+ T cells from PBMCs. Subset meaning: CD45RA-negative fraction. The receptors stem from a man younger than 35 in good health. Some clones in this sample may be carry-over from other donors' samples.

The gene calls are TRBV5-6 and TRBJ2-5; 11 nucleotides line up with TRBD2. The CDR3 spans 16 residues. Germline assignment: CDR1 SGHDT and CDR2 YYEEEE. Trimming at V came to 0 bases and at J to 5 bases, leaving 6 bases not matched to a gene. In DNA, the CDR3 is TGTGCCAGCAGCTTGGTCACTAGCGGGAGTCGGGAGACCCAGTACTTC. Protein product: CASSLVTSGSRETQYF.

The chain joins TRBV28 to TRBJ2-6; D not resolved. Deletions cut 7 bases from V and 1 base from J, with 11 bases between. The germline V gene has CDR1 MDHEN and CDR2 SYDVKM. The CDR3 loop spans 15 amino acids. The CDR3 loop is CASTSPLSGANVLTF. The CDR3, as DNA: TGTGCCAGCACCTCCCCCCTATCTGGGGCCAACGTCCTGACTTTC. The full variable domain, completed using reference TRBV28 and TRBJ2-6, is DVKVTQSSRYLVKRTGEKVFLECVQDMDHENMFWYRQDPGLGLRLIYFSYDVKMKEKGDIPEGYSVSREKKERFSLILESASTNQTSMYLCASTSPLSGANVLTFGAGSRLTVL.

CDR3 nucleotides: TGTGCCAGCAGAGCAACAGGGTATCTTCAAGAGACCCAGTACTTC. It encodes CASRATGYLQETQYF. This chain uses TRBV6-1 with TRBJ2-5, with D possibly being TRBD1 (6 bases). The CDR3 contains 15 residues. Germline V lookup: CDR1 MNHNS, CDR2 SASEGT. V shed 6 bases and J shed 2 bases, with 16 bases lying between them.

Regarding this clone: This CDR3 is also generated by other DNA sequences in the sample. The chain is built from TRBV7-2 and TRBJ1-3; 9 nucleotides agree with TRBD1. The V gene end was trimmed by 6 bases and the J gene end by 0 bases; junction bases not matched to a gene: 3. Per germline, CDR1 SGHTA and CDR2 FQGNSA. The CDR3 spans 15 residues. CDR3 residues: CASSPTGGSGNTIYF. The CDR3, as DNA: TGTGCCAGCAGTCCGACAGGGGGCTCTGGAAACACCATATATTTT.

This chain joins TRBV15 and TRBJ1-1; a weak D match, TRBD1 (6 bases). V was shortened by 0 bases and J by 1 base, with 12 bases between the two germline ends. Per the germline V gene, CDR1 is LNHNV and CDR2 is YYDKDF (reference sequence). The CDR3 is 16 residues long. The DNA of the CDR3 is TGTGCCACCAGCAGAGACCGCGGGGGGCAGAACACTGAAGCTTTCTTT. This sequence encodes CATSRDRGGQNTEAFF.

This chain joins TRBV6-1 and TRBJ2-3; D not certain. This CDR3 contains 13 residues. From germline, CDR1 is MNHNS and CDR2 SASEGT. V lost 10 bases to trimming and J lost 2 bases, with 13 bases between them. CDR3 sequence reads: CATQGSYTDTQYF. DNA of the CDR3: TGTGCCACCCAAGGGTCCTACACAGATACGCAGTATTTT.

This chain links TRBV19 with TRBJ2-7; maybe TRBD2 (6 bases). This CDR3 is 13 amino acids long. V lost 5 bases to trimming and J lost 2 bases, with 10 bases between them. The V gene's germline CDR1 is LNHDA and CDR2 SQIVND (reference sequence). CDR3 bases: TGTGCCAGTAGTCCTAGCGCTACCTACGAGCAGTACTTC. Translating gives CASSPSATYEQYF.

This clone was recorded once. V and J are TRBV5-6 and TRBJ2-7; a possible D gene is TRBD2 (6 bases). V lost 0 bases, J lost 0 bases, and 10 bases lay in between. Germline V CDR1 and CDR2: SGHDT, YYEEEE. The CDR3 contains 15 residues. The CDR3 protein is CASSLASGFSYEQYF. DNA of the CDR3: TGTGCCAGCAGCTTGGCCAGCGGGTTCTCCTACGAGCAGTACTTC.

The chain links TRBV18 to TRBJ1-1; TRBD1 agrees at 7 bases. V shed 5 bases and J 6 bases; nucleotides not matched to a gene: 9. This CDR3 comprises 14 residues. CDR1 KGHSH and CDR2 LQKENI come from the germline V gene. The CDR3 is CASSATDRAAEAFF. CDR3 coding DNA: TGTGCCAGCTCAGCTACTGACAGGGCGGCTGAAGCTTTCTTT. Filled out from reference TRBV18 and TRBJ1-1, the complete variable domain reads NAGVMQNPRHLVRRRGQEARLRCSPMKGHSHVYWYRQLPEEGLKFMVYLQKENIIDESGMPKERFSAEFPKEGPSILRIQQVVRGDSAAYFCASSATDRAAEAFFGQGTRLTVV.

This clone was seen repeatedly, ten times or more. The V and J genes are TRBV7-9 and TRBJ1-1; D gene unclear. Germline CDR1 is SEHNR and CDR2 is FQNEAQ (reference sequence). V lost 5 bases and J lost 2, with 12 bases in between. This CDR3 is 14 amino acids long. CDR3 in DNA: TGTGCCAGCAGCCGAGGGAACCTAAACACTGAAGCTTTCTTT. Translated, it gives CASSRGNLNTEAFF.

The chain joins TRBV5-5 to TRBJ1-2; D possibly corresponds to TRBD1 (5 bases). Germline lookup yields CDR1 SGHKS and CDR2 YYEKEE (reference sequence). V lost 2 bases and J 4 bases, leaving 6 bases between the germline ends. This CDR3 has 12 residues. The CDR3 coding sequence is TGTGCCAGCAGCTTCCAGGGCTATGGCTACACCTTC. This gives the protein CASSFQGYGYTF.

V usage is TRBV9 and J usage is TRBJ1-1; D ambiguous. The V end was cut by 3 bases, the J end by 0 bases, with 6 bases between. This CDR3 is built from 13 residues. From germline, CDR1 is SGDLS and CDR2 YYNGEE. CDR3 residues: CASSAQLNTEAFF. The CDR3 region has the DNA TGTGCCAGCAGCGCACAGCTGAACACTGAAGCTTTCTTT.

The chain recombines TRBV6-5 with TRBJ1-2; a weak D match, TRBD1 (5 bases). With 8 bases removed from V and 2 bases from J, the gap between germline ends came to 9 bases. The germline gives CDR1 MNHEY, CDR2 SVGAGI. This CDR3 region has 12 residues. The DNA for the CDR3 is TGTGCCAGCGGAGACAGCAACTATGGCTACACCTTC. Its protein is CASGDSNYGYTF.

The CDR3 protein is CASSVGVSNQPQHF. The CDR3 bases are TGTGCCAGCAGTGTAGGTGTTAGCAATCAGCCCCAGCATTTT. The chain employs TRBV2 and TRBJ1-5; D is ambiguous. The CDR3 covers 14 residues. From germline, CDR1 is SNHLY and CDR2 FYNNEI. Trimming removed 4 bases from V and 0 bases from J, with 7 bases in between.

This clone was seen only a few times. The rearrangement links TRBV28 to TRBJ2-6; D not certain. The CDR3 covers 16 residues. Germline V gives CDR1 MDHEN, CDR2 SYDVKM. The V end lost 4 bases, the J end lost 0 bases, and 10 bases lay between the germline ends. The CDR3 here is CASSSPPTSGANVLTF. In nucleotides, the CDR3 is TGTGCCAGCAGTTCCCCCCCCACCTCTGGGGCCAACGTCCTGACTTTC.

The chain links TRBV21-1 to TRBJ2-3; TRBD1, as called in the table, went unchecked against the DNA. TRBV21-1 counts as a pseudogene. The CDR3 contains 16 residues. The CDR3 nucleotides read TGTGCCAGCAGCAAGGTGGGACAGGGGGTGAACGATACGCAGTATTTT. It codes for CASSKVGQGVNDTQYF.

V and J are TRBV27 and TRBJ2-5; either TRBD1 or TRBD2 may supply D (6 bases each). CDR1 is MNHEY and CDR2 is SMNVEV in the germline V gene (reference sequence). This CDR3 has 14 residues. The V and J ends lost 11 bases and 4 bases respectively, with 20 bases between them. CDR3 region: CAAQTAPGAETQYF. In DNA form, the CDR3 reads TGTGCCGCCCAGACCGCCCCGGGGGCAGAGACCCAGTACTTC.

The CDR3, as DNA: TGTGCCAGTATGCTCTCTGTTGAGCAGTTCTTC. Translated: CASMLSVEQFF. V and J are TRBV5-6 and TRBJ2-1; D is uncertain. The CDR3 consists of 11 residues. The V gene's germline CDR1 is SGHDT and CDR2 YYEEEE. The ends were cut back, 8 bases at V and 9 bases at J, with 12 bases in the middle.

Concerning this clone: This sample includes further DNA sequences coding for the same CDR3. The V and J genes are TRBV6-5 and TRBJ2-7; D might be TRBD2 (6 bases). The CDR3 is 15 amino acids. Germline V CDR1 and CDR2: MNHEY, SVGAGI. Trimming took 0 bases from V and 2 from J, leaving 11 bases between them. For the CDR3, the DNA is TGTGCCAGCAGTTACTCGGGACTCGGGCCCTACGAGCAGTACTTC. Translation: CASSYSGLGPYEQYF.

The J gene is TRBJ1-1, the V gene TRBV14; D gene ambiguous. Trimming stripped 5 bases from V and 4 bases from J, with 11 bases between. CDR1 is SGHDN and CDR2 is FVKESK in the germline V gene. The length of the CDR3 is 13 residues. CDR3 amino acids: CASSFAGGTEAFF. In nucleotides, the CDR3 is TGTGCCAGCAGCTTCGCGGGTGGCACTGAAGCTTTCTTT.

The chain joins TRBV6-1 to TRBJ2-3; a weak D match, TRBD2 (7 bases). The germline V and J ends were trimmed by 6 bases and 1 base, with 20 bases remaining between them. CDR3 length: 17 amino acids. Germline-derived CDR1 and CDR2 are MNHNS and SASEGT. The CDR3 here is CASSEFMGGRRTDTQYF. CDR3 DNA: TGTGCCAGCAGCGAATTCATGGGGGGGCGCCGCACAGATACGCAGTATTTT.

A single count supports this clone. The chain links TRBV28 to TRBJ2-1; TRBD2 matches 15 bases. V was pared by 6 bases and J by 7 bases, with 10 bases of the junction left unmatched. From germline, CDR1 is MDHEN and CDR2 SYDVKM. This CDR3 contains 17 residues. The CDR3 loop reads CASSPLGGTSGRNEQFF. In nucleotides, the CDR3 is TGTGCCAGCAGCCCTCTTGGTGGGACTAGCGGGAGGAATGAGCAGTTCTTC.

The chain carries TRBV27 and TRBJ1-2; D is uncertain. The germline gives CDR1 MNHEY, CDR2 SMNVEV (reference sequence). V lost 0 bases and J 5 bases, leaving 13 bases between the germline ends. The CDR3 has 15 amino acids. CDR3 residues: CASSLSWAVPYGYTF. The CDR3, as DNA: TGTGCCAGCAGTTTATCGTGGGCGGTTCCTTATGGCTACACCTTC.

The chain is built from TRBV6-6 and TRBJ1-1; D is unresolved. Germline V gives CDR1 MNHNY, CDR2 SVGAGI (reference sequence). The CDR3 has 13 residues. The V end lost 3 bases, the J end lost 4 bases, and 9 bases lay between the germline ends. DNA for the CDR3: TGTGCCAGCAGTTATGCGGAAGTCACTGAAGCTTTCTTT. The encoded protein is CASSYAEVTEAFF.

The chain combines TRBV7-9 with TRBJ2-5; D uncertain. V was cut by 5 bases and J by 1 base, with 17 bases left in between. The CDR3 consists of 16 residues. Germline assignment: CDR1 SEHNR and CDR2 FQNEAQ (reference sequence). CDR3 sequence reads: CASSLTLSRTQETQYF. The CDR3 DNA sequence: TGTGCCAGCAGCCTTACCCTATCAAGAACCCAAGAGACCCAGTACTTC.

The chain employs TRBV27 and TRBJ2-1; 7 nucleotides agree with TRBD1. The CDR3 is made up of 14 amino acids. Trimming at V came to 4 bases and at J to 5 bases, leaving 5 bases not matched to a gene. Germline V gene data show CDR1 as MNHEY and CDR2 as SMNVEV (reference sequence). CDR3 residues: CASSSGQIDNEQFF. The CDR3 region has the DNA TGTGCCAGCAGTTCGGGACAGATAGACAATGAGCAGTTCTTC.

V and J are TRBV5-1 and TRBJ2-3; 8 bases map to TRBD2. The CDR3 length is 14 residues. CDR1 is SGHRS, CDR2 YFSETQ, per germline. Germline trimming cut 3 bases from V and 3 bases from J; bases unmatched to any gene: 3. The CDR3: CASSWIAGTDTQYF. The CDR3 bases are TGCGCCAGCAGCTGGATAGCGGGGACAGATACGCAGTATTTT.

The chain is built from TRBV4-3 and TRBJ1-6; possibly TRBD1 for D (5 bases). This CDR3 contains 17 residues. The germline V gene encodes CDR1 LGHNA and CDR2 YSLEER. The V and J ends lost 0 bases and 7 bases respectively, with 16 bases between them. CDR3 loop: CASSQERSTAKNSPLHF. DNA for the CDR3: TGCGCCAGCAGCCAAGAACGGTCGACAGCTAAAAATTCACCCCTCCACTTT.

This clone has only one observation. The gene calls are TRBV4-1 and TRBJ2-3; the match to TRBD1 covers 9 bases. Germline V CDR1 and CDR2: MGHRA, YSYEKL. CDR3 length equals 15 residues. The ends lost 3 bases at V and 4 bases at J; junction bases unmatched: 5. CDR3 residues: CASSHWTGDADTQYF. The CDR3 nucleotides read TGCGCCAGCAGCCACTGGACAGGGGACGCAGATACGCAGTATTTT.

This chain joins TRBV4-1 and TRBJ1-4, with no clear D. CDR1 is MGHRA and CDR2 is YSYEKL in the germline V gene. CDR3 length equals 15 residues. Deletions cut 4 bases from V and 5 bases from J, with 14 bases between. The CDR3 sequence is CASSLRLGTNEKLFF. CDR3 in DNA: TGCGCCAGCAGCCTCCGCTTGGGAACGAATGAAAAACTGTTTTTT.